Listed here are 19 T cell receptor beta chains from one sample, sequenced in a study of T cell changes during pregnancy in multiple sclerosis. Assay used: immunoSEQ multiplex PCR; TCRdb lists only in-frame clones, some missing. The profile shows about 77,000 clones, approximately 94% of them singletons. The material was peripheral blood, obtained after pregnancy. The receptor set was obtained from a female donor in good health, enrolled as a control in a pregnancy study.

V usage is TRBV29-1 and J usage is TRBJ1-5, with D maybe TRBD1 (5 bases). The CDR3 runs to 14 residues. Germline loops: CDR1 SQVTM, CDR2 ANQGSEA. V was cut by 4 bases and J by 3 bases, with 13 bases left in between. The CDR3 coding sequence is TGCAGCGTTGTGGTGGACACTCCCAATCAGCCCCAGCATTTT. Encoded protein: CSVVVDTPNQPQHF.

J is TRBJ2-1 and V is TRBV10-3; TRBD1 might be the D (5 bases). There are 12 residues in the CDR3. V gave up 2 bases and J gave up 14 bases, with 13 bases separating them. Germline V gene lookup returns CDR1 ENHRY and CDR2 SYGVKD. The CDR3 reads CAISELDSDKFF. The CDR3 coding sequence is TGTGCCATCAGTGAGCTTGACAGTGATAAGTTCTTC.

CDR3 region: CASSIVFRTGRNTEAFF. Written as DNA, the CDR3 is TGTGCCAGTAGTATAGTGTTCCGGACAGGGCGGAACACTGAAGCTTTCTTT. This chain uses TRBV19 with TRBJ1-1; TRBD1 matches 8 bases. V dropped 1 base and J dropped 1; count of bases not matched to a gene: 8. There are 17 residues in the CDR3. Germline V gene lookup returns CDR1 LNHDA and CDR2 SQIVND (reference sequence).

The chain couples TRBV29-1 to TRBJ2-1; 7 bases fit TRBD2. The CDR3 is 13 residues long. Germline V CDR1 and CDR2: SQVTM, ANQGSEA. With V trimmed by 6 bases and J by 9 bases, 11 bases remained unmatched. The CDR3 region is CSVDGGTFFEQFF. The CDR3 DNA follows: TGCAGCGTCGACGGGGGGACCTTTTTTGAGCAGTTCTTC.

The chain has TRBV10-1 and TRBJ2-1, with 8 bases lining up with TRBD2. The CDR3 consists of 18 residues. CDR1 is WNHNN, CDR2 SYGVQD, per germline (reference sequence). The V gene end was trimmed by 0 bases and the J gene end by 0 bases; junction bases not matched to a gene: 7. CDR3 amino acids: CASSESRAGTSSYNEQFF. CDR3 nucleotides: TGCGCCAGCAGTGAGTCTCGGGCGGGGACTAGCTCCTACAATGAGCAGTTCTTC.

The chain combines TRBV28 with TRBJ2-1, with TRBD1 as a possible D gene (6 bases). The CDR3 covers 15 residues. V shed 7 bases and J shed 6 bases, with 19 bases lying between them. The germline CDR1 and CDR2 sequences are MDHEN and SYDVKM. The CDR3 region has the DNA TGTGCCAGCACTCCCGACAGGTCGTTCCCCAATGAGCAGTTCTTC. It codes for CASTPDRSFPNEQFF.

The chain has TRBV11-2 and TRBJ2-1; D is undetermined. There are 12 residues in the CDR3. Germline-derived CDR1 and CDR2 are SGHAT and FQNNGV. V lost 6 bases and J 10 bases, leaving 13 bases between the germline ends. The CDR3 spells CASSVLRREQFF. The CDR3 region has the DNA TGTGCCAGCAGTGTCCTGAGGCGCGAGCAGTTCTTC. Drawing the rest from reference TRBV11-2 and TRBJ2-1, the complete variable domain is EAGVAQSPRYKIIEKRQSVAFWCNPISGHATLYWYQQILGQGPKLLIQFQNNGVVDDSQLPKDRFSAERLKGVDSTLKIQPAKLEDSAVYLCASSVLRREQFFGPGTRLTVL.

This chain uses TRBV2 with TRBJ1-4; 10 bases fit TRBD1. Germline CDR1 reads SNHLY; CDR2 reads FYNNEI. This CDR3 has 14 amino acids. V lost 4 bases and J lost 8; bases outside the gene matches: 4. CDR3 bases: TGTGCCAGCAGTGCAGGGACAGGGGTCGAAAAACTGTTTTTT. Encoded protein: CASSAGTGVEKLFF.

The rearrangement uses TRBV6-5 and TRBJ2-2; 11 bases are a match to TRBD1. This CDR3 is 16 amino acids long. The trim removed 2 bases at V and 6 bases at J, leaving 5 bases unmatched. The germline V gene encodes CDR1 MNHEY and CDR2 SVGAGI. CDR3 residues: CASSYGDRGSSGELFF. The CDR3 nucleotides read TGTGCCAGCAGTTACGGGGACAGGGGGTCATCCGGGGAGCTGTTTTTT.

The CDR3: CASQGQDRGYNEQFF. DNA for the CDR3: TGTGCCAGTCAGGGCCAGGACAGGGGATACAATGAGCAGTTCTTC. This chain connects TRBV6-1 to TRBJ2-1; 9 bases fit TRBD1. This CDR3 spans 15 amino acids. The germline gives CDR1 MNHNS, CDR2 SASEGT. Trimming at V came to 9 bases and at J to 4 bases, leaving 10 bases not matched to a gene.

This rearrangement joins TRBV11-2 to TRBJ2-3; 8 bases are a match to TRBD2. V gave up 4 bases and J gave up 4 bases; unmatched junction bases: 4. The CDR3 totals 14 residues. CDR1 is SGHAT, CDR2 FQNNGV, per germline. The CDR3 DNA sequence: TGTGCCAGCAGCTCGGGGGGGTGGGCAGATACGCAGTATTTT. Translated, it gives CASSSGGWADTQYF. Based on the CDR3 plus reference TRBV11-2 and TRBJ2-3, the full variable domain is EAGVAQSPRYKIIEKRQSVAFWCNPISGHATLYWYQQILGQGPKLLIQFQNNGVVDDSQLPKDRFSAERLKGVDSTLKIQPAKLEDSAVYLCASSSGGWADTQYFGPGTRLTVL.

The V call is TRBV25-1, the J call TRBJ2-7, with 10 bases that match TRBD1. The CDR3 length is 16 residues. CDR1 is MGHDK, CDR2 SYGVNS, per germline. The trim removed 2 bases at V and 5 bases at J, leaving 9 bases unmatched. CDR3 protein: CASSELGTGAAHEQYF. The CDR3 region has the DNA TGTGCCAGCAGTGAACTGGGGACAGGGGCGGCCCACGAGCAGTACTTC.

V gene TRBV7-2 combines with J gene TRBJ2-7; 9 bases map to TRBD2. This CDR3 contains 15 residues. The J segment lost 5 bases and the V segment lost 2 bases, leaving 7 bases of the junction unmatched. CDR1 is SGHTA and CDR2 is FQGNSA in the germline V gene. The CDR3 loop reads CASSLSPSGVHEQYF. The CDR3 DNA sequence: TGTGCCAGCAGCTTATCCCCTAGCGGGGTTCACGAGCAGTACTTC.

The V call is TRBV5-1, the J call TRBJ2-5; TRBD2 aligns across 9 bases. The V and J ends lost 0 bases and 5 bases, in that order; junction bases with no gene match: 11. CDR3 length: 17 residues. Germline V lookup: CDR1 SGHRS, CDR2 YFSETQ. The CDR3 sequence is CASSLGSAGGLLETQYF. CDR3 nucleotide sequence: TGCGCCAGCAGCTTGGGGAGCGCGGGGGGGCTTTTGGAGACCCAGTACTTC.

V usage is TRBV18 and J usage is TRBJ1-2; D is uncertain. V was shortened by 7 bases and J by 2 bases, with 11 bases between the two germline ends. CDR1 and CDR2 (germline): KGHSH, LQKENI. This CDR3 has 13 residues. The CDR3 region is CASLPSENYGYTF. CDR3 DNA sequence: TGTGCCAGCTTGCCTTCCGAGAACTATGGCTACACCTTC.

This chain links TRBV28 with TRBJ1-4, with TRBD1 identical over 9 bases. From germline, CDR1 is MDHEN and CDR2 SYDVKM. V lost 4 bases and J lost 8; bases outside the gene matches: 8. The CDR3 runs to 15 residues. The DNA for the CDR3 is TGTGCCAGCAGTTCGCTGGGACAGGGTGGAGAAAAACTGTTTTTT. This codes for CASSSLGQGGEKLFF.

The chain combines TRBV23-1 with TRBJ2-3; TRBD1 agrees at 9 bases. TRBV23-1 is flagged as an ORF with uncertain function. The CDR3 covers 14 residues. V was clipped by 9 bases and J by 2 bases; unmatched bases: 6. CDR3 nucleotide sequence: TGCGCCAGGGCCGGGACAGGGAACACAGATACGCAGTATTTT. Amino acid sequence: CARAGTGNTDTQYF.

This chain links TRBV13 with TRBJ2-1; D uncertain. CDR3 length: 17 amino acids. CDR1 PRHDT and CDR2 FYEKMQ come from the germline V gene (reference sequence). Deletions cut 5 bases from V and 7 bases from J, with 24 bases between. The CDR3 DNA reads TGTGCCAGCAGCGTAAATGAGGCTAGGAGTGTGAGGAATGAGCAGTTCTTC. This sequence encodes CASSVNEARSVRNEQFF.

The chain combines TRBV5-1 with TRBJ2-4; D unresolved. The CDR3 has 16 residues. The V end was cut by 0 bases, the J end by 0 bases, with 10 bases between. CDR1 and CDR2 from the germline V gene are SGHRS and YFSETQ. CDR3 sequence reads: CASSLGYGLAKNIQYF. The CDR3 bases are TGCGCCAGCAGCTTGGGGTACGGTCTAGCCAAAAACATTCAGTACTTC.